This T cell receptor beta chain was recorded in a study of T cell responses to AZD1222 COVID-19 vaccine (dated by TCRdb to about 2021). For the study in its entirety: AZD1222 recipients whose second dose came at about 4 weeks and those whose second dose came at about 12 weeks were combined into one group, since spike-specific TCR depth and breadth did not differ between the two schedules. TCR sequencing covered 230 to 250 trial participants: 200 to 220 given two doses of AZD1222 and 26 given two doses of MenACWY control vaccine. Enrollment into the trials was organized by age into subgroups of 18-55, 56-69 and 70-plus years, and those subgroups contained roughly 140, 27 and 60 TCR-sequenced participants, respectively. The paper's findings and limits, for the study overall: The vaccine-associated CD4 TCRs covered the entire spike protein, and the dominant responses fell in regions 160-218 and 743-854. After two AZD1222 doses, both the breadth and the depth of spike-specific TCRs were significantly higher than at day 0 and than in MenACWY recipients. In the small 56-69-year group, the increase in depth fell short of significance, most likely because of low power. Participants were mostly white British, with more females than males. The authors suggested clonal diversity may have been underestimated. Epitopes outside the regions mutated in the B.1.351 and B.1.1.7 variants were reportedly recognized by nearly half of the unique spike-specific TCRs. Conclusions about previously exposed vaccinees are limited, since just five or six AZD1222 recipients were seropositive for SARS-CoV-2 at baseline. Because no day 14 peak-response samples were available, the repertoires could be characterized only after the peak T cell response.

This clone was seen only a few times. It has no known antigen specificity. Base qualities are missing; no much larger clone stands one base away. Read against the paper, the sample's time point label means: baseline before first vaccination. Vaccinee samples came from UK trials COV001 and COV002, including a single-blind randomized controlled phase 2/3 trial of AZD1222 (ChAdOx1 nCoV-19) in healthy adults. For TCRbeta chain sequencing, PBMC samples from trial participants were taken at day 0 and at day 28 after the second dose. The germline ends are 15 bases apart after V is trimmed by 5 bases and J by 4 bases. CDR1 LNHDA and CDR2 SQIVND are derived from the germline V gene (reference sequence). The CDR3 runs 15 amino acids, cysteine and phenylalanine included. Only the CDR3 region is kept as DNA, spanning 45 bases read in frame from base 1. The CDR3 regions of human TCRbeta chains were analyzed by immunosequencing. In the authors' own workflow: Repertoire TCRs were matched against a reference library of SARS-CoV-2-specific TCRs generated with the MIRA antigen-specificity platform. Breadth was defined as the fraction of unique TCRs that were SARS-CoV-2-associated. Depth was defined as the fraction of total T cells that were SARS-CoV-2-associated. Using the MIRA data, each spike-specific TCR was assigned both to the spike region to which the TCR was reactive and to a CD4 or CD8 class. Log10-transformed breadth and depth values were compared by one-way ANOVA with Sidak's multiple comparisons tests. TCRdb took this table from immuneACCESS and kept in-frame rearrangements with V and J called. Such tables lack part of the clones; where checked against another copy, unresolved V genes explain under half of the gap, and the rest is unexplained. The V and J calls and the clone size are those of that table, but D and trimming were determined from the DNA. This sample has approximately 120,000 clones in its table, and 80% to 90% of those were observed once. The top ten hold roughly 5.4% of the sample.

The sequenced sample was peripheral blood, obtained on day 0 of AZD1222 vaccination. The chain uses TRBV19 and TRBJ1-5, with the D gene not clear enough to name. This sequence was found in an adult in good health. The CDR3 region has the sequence CASSPVVGSNQPQHF. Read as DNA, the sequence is TGTGCCAGTAGTCCTGTTGTGGGTAGTAATCAGCCCCAGCATTTT.